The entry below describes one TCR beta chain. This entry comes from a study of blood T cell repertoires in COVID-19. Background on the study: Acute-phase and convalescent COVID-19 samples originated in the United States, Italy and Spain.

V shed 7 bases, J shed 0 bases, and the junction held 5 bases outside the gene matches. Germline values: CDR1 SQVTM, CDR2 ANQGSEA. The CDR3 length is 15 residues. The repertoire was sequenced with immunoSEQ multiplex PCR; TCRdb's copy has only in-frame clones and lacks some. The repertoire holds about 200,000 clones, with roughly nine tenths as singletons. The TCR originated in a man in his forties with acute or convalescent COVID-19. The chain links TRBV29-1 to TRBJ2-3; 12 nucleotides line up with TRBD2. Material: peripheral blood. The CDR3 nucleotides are TGCAGCGGGACTAGCGGGGCGCATAGCACAGATACGCAGTATTTT. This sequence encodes CSGTSGAHSTDTQYF.